This T cell receptor (beta chain) was captured in a study of blood T cells in healthy people across ages. The CDR3 loop spans 14 amino acids. CDR1 is MNHEY, CDR2 SMNVEV, per germline (reference sequence). The V and J ends lost 6 bases and 4 bases, in that order; junction bases with no gene match: 8. A second PCR of about 6 to 11 cycles used a sample-barcoded 5' primer and a J-beta primer mix. The authors tagged each cDNA molecule using a template-switch adaptor with 12 random nucleotides. MiXCR, run by TCRdb on the 5' RACE reads, gives a single entry per CDR3 protein. The sample has about 700,000 distinct CDR3 sequences, approximately 31% seen once. This clonotype was seen at least ten times.

This receptor was identified in an elderly woman in good health. The sequencing sample was made of blood. The chain joins TRBV27 to TRBJ1-2; TRBD1 agrees at 7 bases. This CDR3 is CASSRGQVGYGYTF. CDR3 DNA: TGTGCCAGCAGCCGCGGACAGGTCGGCTATGGCTACACCTTC.